Below, 32 T cell receptor beta chains from the same sample are listed, as sequenced in a study of beta chain features in type 1 diabetes. The study's findings and limits: Significant though moderate, a shortening of TCRB CDR3s appeared in all four CD4+ subsets of Type 1 diabetes patients.

What these receptors recognize is not known. Every isolated RNA sample was fully reverse transcribed, so sequencing captured expressed TCRB transcripts. The protocol was immunoSEQ multiplex PCR, while the TCRdb copy is restricted to in-frame clones and leaves out a portion. The repertoire holds about 150,000 clones, with about a tenth as singletons. Sequencing was done on a sample of central memory CD4+ T cells from blood. The receptors here all came from a man aged 25 to 40 with type 1 diabetes.

The rearrangement links TRBV14 to TRBJ2-6; 9 bases fit TRBD1. CDR1 is SGHDN, CDR2 FVKESK, per germline. The CDR3 runs 18 residues. Germline trimming cut 3 bases from V and 0 bases from J; bases unmatched to any gene: 6. CDR3 region: CASSHPGTGSSGANVLTF. In DNA form, the CDR3 reads TGTGCCAGCAGCCACCCCGGGACAGGGAGCTCTGGGGCCAACGTCCTGACTTTC.

The rearrangement links TRBV7-2 to TRBJ2-3; weak D call: TRBD1 (6 bases). The CDR3 contains 13 residues. The V gene's germline CDR1 is SGHTA and CDR2 FQGNSA. Trimming took 4 bases from V and 4 from J, leaving 9 bases between them. The CDR3 loop reads CASSSQGADTQYF. The CDR3 nucleotides read TGTGCCAGCAGCTCACAGGGAGCAGATACGCAGTATTTT.

The gene calls are TRBV6-5 and TRBJ2-3, with D maybe TRBD2 (5 bases). The CDR3 sequence is 15 residues long. Between the trimmed V and J ends, which lost 5 bases and 1 base, there was a span of 13 bases. Germline V gene data show CDR1 as MNHEY and CDR2 as SVGAGI. The CDR3 protein is CASSGLSIGTDTQYF. For the CDR3, the DNA is TGTGCCAGCAGTGGACTGTCTATTGGCACAGATACGCAGTATTTT.

Remarks on this clone: Additional DNA sequences in this sample encode the identical CDR3. V gene TRBV19 combines with J gene TRBJ1-1, with 7 bases matching TRBD1. V lost 3 bases to trimming and J lost 2 bases; unmatched junction nucleotides: 6. This CDR3 has 15 amino acids. The germline gives CDR1 LNHDA, CDR2 SQIVND (reference sequence). CDR3 sequence (DNA): TGTGCCAGTAGTATCAAACCAGGGGGAAACACTGAAGCTTTCTTT. As protein: CASSIKPGGNTEAFF.

This clone occurred once. The chain joins TRBV28 to TRBJ2-2; the D gene is possibly TRBD2 (6 bases). V was pared by 4 bases and J by 1 base, with 13 bases between. The germline CDR1 and CDR2 sequences are MDHEN and SYDVKM. The CDR3 consists of 16 residues. The CDR3 nucleotides read TGTGCCAGCAGTTCCCCCGGGAGCGGGAACACCGGGGAGCTGTTTTTT. Translation: CASSSPGSGNTGELFF. Based on the CDR3 plus reference TRBV28 and TRBJ2-2, the full variable domain is DVKVTQSSRYLVKRTGEKVFLECVQDMDHENMFWYRQDPGLGLRLIYFSYDVKMKEKGDIPEGYSVSREKKERFSLILESASTNQTSMYLCASSSPGSGNTGELFFGEGSRLTVL.

This clone occurred a few times. V and J are TRBV2 and TRBJ2-7, with 8 bases fitting TRBD1. Germline assignment: CDR1 SNHLY and CDR2 FYNNEI. CDR3 length equals 14 residues. V trimming: 8 bases; J trimming: 7 bases; junction bases outside the gene matches: 13. The DNA of the CDR3 is TGTGCCAGCTCACGGACAGGGCGTGGGGGGGAGCAGTACTTC. Protein: CASSRTGRGGEQYF.

The table lists this clone with a few counts. This chain links TRBV7-9 with TRBJ1-2; unclear D gene. V shed 3 bases and J shed 6 bases, with 11 bases lying between them. Germline V CDR1 and CDR2: SEHNR, FQNEAQ (reference sequence). The CDR3 sequence is 13 residues long. DNA of the CDR3: TGTGCCAGCAGCTTCCGGGGATTGGATGGCTACACCTTC. Protein sequence: CASSFRGLDGYTF.

CDR3 nucleotide sequence: TGTGCCAGCAGCGTAATAGGAGTCCAGCAGTACTTC. This codes for CASSVIGVQQYF. The genes are TRBV7-9 and TRBJ2-7; no clear D gene. There are 12 residues in the CDR3. Germline assignment: CDR1 SEHNR and CDR2 FQNEAQ (reference sequence). The germline V and J ends were trimmed by 5 bases and 8 bases, with 13 bases remaining between them.

This clone appeared a few times. The chain has TRBV15 and TRBJ2-3, with TRBD2 as a possible D gene (5 bases). CDR3 length equals 14 residues. CDR1 is LNHNV, CDR2 YYDKDF, per germline (reference sequence). The germline V and J ends were trimmed by 0 bases and 7 bases, with 11 bases remaining between them. The CDR3 loop reads CATSRDRGTNTQYF. For the CDR3, the DNA is TGTGCCACCAGCAGAGATCGGGGAACCAATACGCAGTATTTT.

This clone was seen a few times. V and J are TRBV6-1 and TRBJ1-1, with D hard to call. Per germline, CDR1 MNHNS and CDR2 SASEGT. The ends were cut back, 2 bases at V and 7 bases at J, with 14 bases in the middle. The CDR3 extends over 14 amino acids. The CDR3 sequence: CASSEMSGEGEAFF. DNA of the CDR3: TGTGCCAGCAGTGAAATGTCGGGTGAGGGTGAAGCTTTCTTT.

This clone was detected only a few times. The V gene is TRBV27, the J gene TRBJ1-2; the D is unclear. V lost 6 bases and J lost 2, with 19 bases in between. Germline V gives CDR1 MNHEY, CDR2 SMNVEV (reference sequence). The CDR3 has 16 residues. The CDR3 DNA sequence: TGTGCCAGCAGCCGGAACTCACCCCCCAGGAACTATGGCTACACCTTC. Protein product: CASSRNSPPRNYGYTF.

The chain couples TRBV2 to TRBJ1-5; D not resolved. V lost 1 base and J 9 bases, leaving 7 bases between the germline ends. The CDR3 covers 12 residues. The germline CDR1 and CDR2 sequences are SNHLY and FYNNEI. The CDR3 sequence is CASSEERWPQHF. DNA for the CDR3: TGTGCCAGCAGTGAAGAGCGTTGGCCCCAGCATTTT.

J is TRBJ1-6 and V is TRBV18, with 8 bases that match TRBD1. V dropped 3 bases and J dropped 6; count of bases not matched to a gene: 1. The CDR3 has 14 residues. Germline V CDR1 and CDR2: KGHSH, LQKENI. The CDR3 region is CASSPDRVNSPLHF. As DNA, the CDR3 is TGTGCCAGCTCACCGGACAGGGTTAATTCACCCCTCCACTTT.

This clone appeared a few times. An end of the junction differs from the germline gene, which may be a read error. J is TRBJ2-3 and V is TRBV7-7, with D uncertain. The CDR3 loop spans 15 amino acids. Germline V gene lookup returns CDR1 SSHAT and CDR2 FNYEAQ (reference sequence). CDR3 protein: CASSLAVGFTDTQYF. The CDR3 nucleotides read TGTGCTAGCAGCCTGGCGGTTGGCTTCACAGATACGCAGTATTTT.

V gene TRBV27 combines with J gene TRBJ1-1; D is unresolved. V was clipped by 3 bases and J by 6 bases, with 14 bases between them. This CDR3 spans 14 amino acids. Per the germline V gene, CDR1 is MNHEY and CDR2 is SMNVEV (reference sequence). For the CDR3, the DNA is TGTGCCAGCAGTTTCCTAGGTCTGGCGGCTGAAGCTTTCTTT. This sequence encodes CASSFLGLAAEAFF.

V is TRBV7-2 and J is TRBJ2-1; 7 nucleotides match TRBD2. The V gene end was trimmed by 4 bases and the J gene end by 9 bases; junction bases not matched to a gene: 9. Germline-derived CDR1 and CDR2 are SGHTA and FQGNSA. The CDR3 covers 14 residues. For the CDR3, the DNA is TGTGCCAGCAGCTCCCGACTAGCCGCCGGTGAGCAGTTCTTC. Protein: CASSSRLAAGEQFF.

This clone has a handful of counts. The chain recombines TRBV2 with TRBJ2-3; D remains unclear. Germline CDR1 is SNHLY and CDR2 is FYNNEI. The CDR3 consists of 15 residues. Trimming took 3 bases from V and 1 from J, leaving 11 bases between them. In nucleotides, the CDR3 is TGTGCCAGCAGTGATCAGCGACTGGGCACAGATACGCAGTATTTT. Translating gives CASSDQRLGTDTQYF.

The rearrangement joins TRBV18 to TRBJ2-2; 10 bases agree with TRBD2. In germline, CDR1 is KGHSH, CDR2 LQKENI. V lost 1 base to trimming and J lost 6 bases; unmatched junction nucleotides: 8. The CDR3 has 17 residues. As DNA, the CDR3 is TGTGCCAGCTCACCACGGACTAGCGGAGAAGGTCCCGGGGAGCTGTTTTTT. Its protein is CASSPRTSGEGPGELFF.

CDR3 sequence: CAWSGGLAGFQETQYF. The CDR3 DNA is TGTGCCTGGAGTGGAGGACTAGCGGGGTTCCAAGAGACCCAGTACTTC. The V and J genes are TRBV30 and TRBJ2-5; 12 bases are a match to TRBD2. The CDR3 sequence is 16 residues long. V gave up 1 base and J gave up 1 base; unmatched junction bases: 4. Germline-derived CDR1 and CDR2 are GTSNPN and SVGIG (reference sequence).

This clone has only a few counts. The V and J genes are TRBV2 and TRBJ1-5; tentatively, D is TRBD1 (6 bases). V dropped 7 bases and J dropped 1 base, with 14 bases sitting between them. The length of the CDR3 is 15 residues. Germline V gene sequence: CDR1 SNHLY, CDR2 FYNNEI. The CDR3 sequence: CASIEQGGSNQPQHF. In DNA, the CDR3 is TGTGCCAGCATCGAACAGGGAGGGAGCAATCAGCCCCAGCATTTT.

The V gene is TRBV19, the J gene TRBJ2-5; TRBD2 matches at 14 bases. Germline V gene data show CDR1 as LNHDA and CDR2 as SQIVND (reference sequence). V was pared by 6 bases and J by 4 bases, with 10 bases of the junction left unmatched. The CDR3 length is 17 residues. CDR3 region: CASSFGTSGSSGETQYF. The CDR3 region has the DNA TGTGCCAGTAGCTTTGGGACTAGCGGGAGTTCGGGAGAGACCCAGTACTTC. Using reference TRBV19 and TRBJ2-5 for the parts outside the CDR3, the full variable domain is DGGITQSPKYLFRKEGQNVTLSCEQNLNHDAMYWYRQDPGQGLRLIYYSQIVNDFQKGDIAEGYSVSREKKESFPLTVTSAQKNPTAFYLCASSFGTSGSSGETQYFGPGTRLLVL.

This clone has just one count. The chain employs TRBV6-1 and TRBJ1-4, with a weak D call TRBD1 (6 bases). In germline, CDR1 is MNHNS, CDR2 SASEGT. The V end was cut by 3 bases, the J end by 1 base, with 6 bases between. The CDR3 sequence is 14 residues long. The CDR3 DNA sequence: TGTGCCAGCAGTGACAGGGGAACTAATGAAAAACTGTTTTTT. Its translation is CASSDRGTNEKLFF.

This clone was observed a handful of times. The V gene is TRBV7-2, the J gene TRBJ2-3; possibly TRBD2 for D (5 bases). The CDR3 covers 14 residues. V was pared by 3 bases and J by 6 bases, with 13 bases between. CDR1 is SGHTA and CDR2 is FQGNSA in the germline V gene. CDR3 in amino acids: CASSFWGATDTQYF. CDR3 coding DNA: TGTGCCAGCAGCTTCTGGGGAGCGACGGATACGCAGTATTTT.

This rearrangement joins TRBV7-2 to TRBJ2-1; D may be TRBD2 (5 bases). This CDR3 region has 13 residues. Between the trimmed V and J ends, which lost 0 bases and 9 bases, there was a span of 9 bases. Germline assignment: CDR1 SGHTA and CDR2 FQGNSA. The CDR3 protein is CASSLAVEGEQFF. In nucleotides, the CDR3 is TGTGCCAGCAGCTTAGCAGTAGAGGGTGAGCAGTTCTTC.

This clone has more than one count but fewer than ten. J is TRBJ2-6 and V is TRBV7-9, with D perhaps matching TRBD1 (5 bases). Germline V gene sequence: CDR1 SEHNR, CDR2 FQNEAQ (reference sequence). V lost 2 bases and J lost 4, with 9 bases in between. This CDR3 spans 15 amino acids. In DNA, the CDR3 is TGTGCCAGCAGCTTAAGGGGCTCCGGGGCCAACGTCCTGACTTTC. Amino acid sequence: CASSLRGSGANVLTF.

This clone was picked up a small number of times. This sequence joins TRBV7-9 and TRBJ2-7; TRBD1 is a possible D gene (6 bases). The V end was cut by 5 bases, the J end by 6 bases, with 11 bases between. The germline V gene has CDR1 SEHNR and CDR2 FQNEAQ (reference sequence). This CDR3 is built from 12 residues. This CDR3 is CASSATGPEQYF. The CDR3, as DNA: TGTGCCAGCAGCGCAACAGGGCCCGAGCAGTACTTC.

This clone was counted between two and nine times. The chain couples TRBV11-1 to TRBJ2-5, with 8 positions matching TRBD1. The germline V gene has CDR1 SGHAT and CDR2 FQDESV (reference sequence). V lost 5 bases, J lost 5 bases, and 7 bases stayed unmatched. This CDR3 has 14 amino acids. The CDR3 nucleotides read TGTGCCAGCAGCCGGACAGGGTTAGACGAGACCCAGTACTTC. It yields the protein CASSRTGLDETQYF.

The gene calls are TRBV6-5 and TRBJ2-1, with TRBD2 identical over 8 bases. Germline loops: CDR1 MNHEY, CDR2 SVGAGI. The CDR3 length is 13 residues. Unmatched junction bases numbered 3, after V lost 0 bases and J lost 11 bases. The CDR3 spells CASSYSKRGKQFF. CDR3 nucleotides: TGTGCCAGCAGTTACTCTAAGCGGGGGAAGCAGTTCTTC.

This clone has just a few counts. The chain joins TRBV5-1 to TRBJ2-1; D is uncertain. Germline CDR1 and CDR2: SGHRS and YFSETQ. The CDR3 runs to 9 residues. Trimming removed 7 bases from V and 10 bases from J, with 6 bases in between. The CDR3 DNA reads as TGCGCCAGCGGCCCCGAGCAGTTCTTC. Protein product: CASGPEQFF.

The gene calls are TRBV9 and TRBJ2-1; 12 bases are shared with TRBD2. Unmatched junction bases numbered 9, after V lost 4 bases and J lost 7 bases. There are 16 residues in the CDR3. Germline loops: CDR1 SGDLS, CDR2 YYNGEE. DNA of the CDR3: TGTGCCAGCAGCTTCGGCGCTAGCGGGAGGGTGAATGAGCAGTTCTTC. This codes for CASSFGASGRVNEQFF.

Only a few counts were recorded for this clone. The CDR3 loop is CASSFGRETQYF. In DNA form, the CDR3 reads TGTGCCAGCAGCTTTGGGAGGGAGACCCAGTACTTC. This chain uses TRBV5-6 with TRBJ2-5, with D perhaps TRBD2 (6 bases). The CDR3 is made up of 12 amino acids. Germline V gene data show CDR1 as SGHDT and CDR2 as YYEEEE. Trimming shortened V by 2 bases and J by 5 bases, and 7 bases separated the two germline ends.

This clone was seen only a few times. The chain links TRBV7-9 to TRBJ1-2, with D perhaps matching TRBD1 (5 bases). V lost 1 base and J 6 bases, leaving 12 bases between the germline ends. CDR3 length: 14 residues. In germline, CDR1 is SEHNR, CDR2 FQNEAQ (reference sequence). The CDR3 region has the DNA TGTGCCAGCAGCTTAGGCCAGGGCCAGAATGGCTACACCTTC. It codes for CASSLGQGQNGYTF. The full variable domain, with the rest looked up from reference TRBV7-9 and TRBJ1-2, is DTGVSQNPRHKITKRGQNVTFRCDPISEHNRLYWYRQTLGQGPEFLTYFQNEAQLEKSRLLSDRFSAERPKGSFSTLEIQRTEQGDSAMYLCASSLGQGQNGYTFGSGTRLTVV.